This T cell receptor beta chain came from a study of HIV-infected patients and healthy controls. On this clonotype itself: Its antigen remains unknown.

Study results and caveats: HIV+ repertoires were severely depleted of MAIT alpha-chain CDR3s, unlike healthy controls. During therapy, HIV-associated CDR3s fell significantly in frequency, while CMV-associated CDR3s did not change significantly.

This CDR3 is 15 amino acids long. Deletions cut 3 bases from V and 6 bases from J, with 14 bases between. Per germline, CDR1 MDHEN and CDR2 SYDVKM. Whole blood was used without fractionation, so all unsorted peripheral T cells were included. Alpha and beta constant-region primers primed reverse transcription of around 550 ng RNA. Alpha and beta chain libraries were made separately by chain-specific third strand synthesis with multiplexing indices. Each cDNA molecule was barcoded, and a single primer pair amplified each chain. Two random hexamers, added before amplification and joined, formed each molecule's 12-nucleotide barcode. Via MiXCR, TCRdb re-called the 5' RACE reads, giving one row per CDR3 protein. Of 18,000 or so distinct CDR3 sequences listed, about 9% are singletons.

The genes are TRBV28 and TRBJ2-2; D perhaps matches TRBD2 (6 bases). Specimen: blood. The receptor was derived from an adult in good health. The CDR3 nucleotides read TGTGCCAGCAGTTTCATTAGGGAGGTCGCCGGGGAGCTGTTTTTT. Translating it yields CASSFIREVAGELFF.